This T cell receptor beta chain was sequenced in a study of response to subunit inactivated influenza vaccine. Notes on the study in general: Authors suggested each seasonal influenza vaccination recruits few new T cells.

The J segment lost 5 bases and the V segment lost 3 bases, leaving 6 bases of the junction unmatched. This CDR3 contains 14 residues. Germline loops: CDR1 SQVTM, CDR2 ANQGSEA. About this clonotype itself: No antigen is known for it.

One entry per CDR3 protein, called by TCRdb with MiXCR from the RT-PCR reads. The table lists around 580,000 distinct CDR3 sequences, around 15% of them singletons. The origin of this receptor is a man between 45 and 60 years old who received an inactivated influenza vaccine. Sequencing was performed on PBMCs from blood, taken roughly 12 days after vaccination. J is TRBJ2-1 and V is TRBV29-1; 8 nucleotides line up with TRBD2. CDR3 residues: CSVDGLAGNNEQFF. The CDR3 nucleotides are TGCAGCGTTGATGGGCTAGCGGGCAACAATGAGCAGTTCTTC.